What follows is one T cell receptor beta chain and its context. Antigen unknown. The data were taken from a study of CD4 T cells in relation to SARS-CoV-2 and coronaviruses. Libraries were prepared by immunoSEQ multiplex PCR; TCRdb keeps only in-frame clonotypes and omits some of them. The sample lists about 47,000 clones; more than 65% were seen once. With 6 bases clipped from V and 9 bases from J, the junction kept 23 bases outside the gene matches. Germline V lookup: CDR1 MNHEY, CDR2 SVGEGT. CDR3 length: 19 amino acids. Material: naive CD4+ T cells from PBMCs, cultured in vitro. Subset reported: naive CD4+ T cells isolated by negative enrichment. The genes are TRBV6-2 or TRBV6-3 and TRBJ2-1; 10 nucleotides match TRBD2. The TCR was taken from an adult with COVID-19. The CDR3 sequence is CASSKKRDVFSSGRGEQFF. The CDR3 DNA is TGTGCCAGCAGCAAGAAACGGGACGTGTTTTCCAGCGGGAGGGGTGAGCAGTTCTTC.